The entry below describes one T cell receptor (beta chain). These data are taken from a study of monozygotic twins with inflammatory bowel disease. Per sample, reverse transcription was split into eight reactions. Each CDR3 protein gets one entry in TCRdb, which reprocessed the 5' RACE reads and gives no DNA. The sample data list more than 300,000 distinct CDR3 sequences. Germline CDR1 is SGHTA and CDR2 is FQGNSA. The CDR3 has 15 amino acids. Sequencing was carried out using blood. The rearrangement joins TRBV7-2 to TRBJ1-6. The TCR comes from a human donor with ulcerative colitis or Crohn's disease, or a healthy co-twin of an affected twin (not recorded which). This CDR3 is CASIDGSSYNSPLHF.